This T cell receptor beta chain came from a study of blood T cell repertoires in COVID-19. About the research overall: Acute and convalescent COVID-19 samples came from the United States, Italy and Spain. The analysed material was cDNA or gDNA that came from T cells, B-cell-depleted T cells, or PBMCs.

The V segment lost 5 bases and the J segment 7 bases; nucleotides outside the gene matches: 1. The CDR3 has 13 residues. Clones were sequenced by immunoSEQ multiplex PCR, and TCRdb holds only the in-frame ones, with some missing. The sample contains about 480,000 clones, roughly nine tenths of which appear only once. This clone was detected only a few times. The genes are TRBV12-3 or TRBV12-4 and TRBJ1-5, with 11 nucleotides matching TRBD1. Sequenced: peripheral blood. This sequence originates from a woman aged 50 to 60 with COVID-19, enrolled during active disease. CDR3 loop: CASSGTGGQPQHF. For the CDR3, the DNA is TGTGCCAGCAGTGGGACAGGGGGACAGCCCCAGCATTTT.